This TCR beta chain was found in a study of control samples from healthy donors and cancer patients. This clone was seen more than once but under ten times. CDR1 SGHAT and CDR2 FQNNGV come from the germline V gene. V dropped 4 bases and J dropped 7; count of bases not matched to a gene: 11. This CDR3 comprises 16 residues. TCRdb's copy holds only in-frame clones and misses some; the assay was immunoSEQ multiplex PCR. Of around 93,000 clones in the sample, about 91% were seen once. The chain has TRBV11-2 and TRBJ2-7; TRBD1 matches at 12 bases. Sequencing used blood. The TCR sequence derives from a man under 40 in good health. Here the CDR3 reads CASSSHGTGGIEEQYF. In DNA, the CDR3 is TGTGCCAGCAGCTCTCATGGGACAGGGGGCATTGAAGAGCAGTACTTC.